This is a list of T cell receptor beta chains from one sample in a study of technical replicates of blood from a few donors. Generated by immunoSEQ multiplex PCR, the TCRdb table keeps only in-frame clones and is missing some. Of under 100,000 clones in the sample, approximately 95% are singletons; the top ten hold approximately 0.36%. The specimen was T cells isolated from PBMCs. These receptor sequences come from a human donor in good health. Each CDR3 is given with its conserved first and last residue. Rows may omit the clone size; those that give it use once, few, many or a size class.

v_call	clone_size	j_call	cdr3_aa
TRBV30	-	TRBJ1-2	CAWRVRGQLYGYTF
TRBV7-7	-	TRBJ2-2	CASSPGQRNTGELFF
TRBV6-5	-	TRBJ1-2	CASSPPPTGYYGYTF
TRBV9	-	TRBJ2-5	CASSGGLGTQYF
TRBV7-9	-	TRBJ1-4	CASSTGQELFF
TRBV5-1	-	TRBJ1-3	CASSLASGGMSTIYF
TRBV10-3	-	TRBJ2-1	CAISGRFSYNEQFF
TRBV30	once	TRBJ2-1	CAWSSGRGLDNEQFF
TRBV6-6	-	TRBJ2-1	CASISPGAFNEQFF
TRBV23-1	-	TRBJ2-7	CASAGNEQYF
TRBV6-1	-	TRBJ1-5	CASSEFVRASNQPQHF
TRBV11-2	few	TRBJ1-3	CASSSTRGGNTIYF
TRBV19	-	TRBJ2-1	CATVNTPSYNEQFF
TRBV9	-	TRBJ2-3	CASSVGSGTSTDTQYF
TRBV2	-	TRBJ2-3	CASSASGKSTDTQYF
TRBV7-9	-	TRBJ1-4	CASQVLEKLFF
TRBV2	-	TRBJ1-6	CASRRDSSSYNSPLHF
TRBV27	-	TRBJ2-1	CASSGWGGRYNEQFF
TRBV6-1	-	TRBJ2-3	CASSEDWDYTDTQYF
TRBV6-5	once	TRBJ2-7	CASSYGQGLSYEQYF
TRBV2	-	TRBJ1-1	CASTGGQVLTEAFF
TRBV7-3	-	TRBJ2-1	CASSPRWAGAFSSYNEQFF
TRBV4-1	-	TRBJ2-7	CASSSRTGVYEQYF
TRBV28	-	TRBJ1-4	CASRLGVALNEKLFF